Listed here are 8 T cell receptor beta chains from one sample, sequenced in a study of identical twins. One entry per CDR3 protein, called by TCRdb with MiXCR from the 5' RACE reads. The repertoire holds hundreds of thousands of distinct CDR3 sequences, with over 8.5% as singletons. These data are also associated with another study on yellow fever vaccine responses in identical twins.

Sequenced material: PBMCs. These receptors were collected from a woman aged 18-29 years in good health.

This chain joins TRBV28 and TRBJ1-2; a weak D match, TRBD1 (5 bases). Trimming took off 7 bases at V and 7 bases at J, with 22 bases between the two ends. Germline CDR1 and CDR2: MDHEN and SYDVKM. This CDR3 is built from 15 residues. Written as DNA, the CDR3 is TGTGCCAGCATTCCGACAGCGAGGCCCGGCGGTGGCTACACCTTC. It yields the protein CASIPTARPGGGYTF.

This clonotype was observed a handful of times. The chain employs TRBV9 and TRBJ1-2; no clear D gene. Trimming removed 0 bases at V and 8 bases at J, with 5 bases between. Germline assignment: CDR1 SGDLS and CDR2 YYNGEE. This CDR3 is built from 11 residues. The DNA for the CDR3 is TGTGCCAGCAGCGTAGCGGGAGGCTACACCTTC. Translation gives CASSVAGGYTF.

The V and J genes are TRBV11-2 and TRBJ2-5; TRBD2 agrees at 8 bases. This CDR3 has 15 amino acids. Per germline, CDR1 SGHAT and CDR2 FQNNGV. After removal of 1 base from V and 1 base from J, the junction contained 2 bases not matched to a gene. CDR3 sequence (DNA): TGTGCCAGCAGCTTAGTGAGCGGGGGCCAAGAGACCCAGTACTTC. Translation: CASSLVSGGQETQYF.

This clonotype was seen many times. This rearrangement joins TRBV6-2 or TRBV6-3 to TRBJ2-5; D not certain. The V and J ends lost 3 bases and 5 bases respectively, with 7 bases between them. The CDR3 consists of 12 residues. Germline V gene sequence: CDR1 MNHEY, CDR2 SVGEGT. CDR3 sequence: CASSYRPETQYF. The CDR3 DNA sequence: TGTGCCAGCAGTTATAGGCCTGAGACCCAGTACTTC.

The rearrangement links TRBV28 to TRBJ2-1; 9 nucleotides agree with TRBD2. V dropped 6 bases and J dropped 9; count of bases not matched to a gene: 9. CDR3 length: 14 amino acids. Germline V gene data show CDR1 as MDHEN and CDR2 as SYDVKM. The DNA for the CDR3 is TGTGCCAGCAGCTCGACTAGCGGAGGGGTTGAGCAGTTCTTC. Protein sequence: CASSSTSGGVEQFF.

This clonotype has only a few counts. The chain recombines TRBV6-2 or TRBV6-3 with TRBJ2-1; 13 nucleotides match TRBD2. The germline gives CDR1 MNHEY, CDR2 SVGEGT. V trimming: 1 base; J trimming: 4 bases; junction bases outside the gene matches: 7. CDR3 size: 18 residues. The CDR3 sequence: CASSYLLAGGPNYNEQFF. CDR3 nucleotide sequence: TGTGCCAGCAGTTACTTACTAGCGGGAGGGCCTAATTACAATGAGCAGTTCTTC.

The chain has TRBV7-2 and TRBJ2-5; 13 nucleotides align to TRBD2. The germline gives CDR1 SGHTA, CDR2 FQGNSA. The length of the CDR3 is 16 residues. The V and J ends lost 5 bases and 5 bases, in that order; junction bases with no gene match: 8. Here the CDR3 reads CASSLSTSGGLETQYF. The CDR3 bases are TGTGCCAGCAGCCTATCGACTAGCGGGGGGTTGGAGACCCAGTACTTC.

This chain joins TRBV9 and TRBJ2-7, with 10 nucleotides matching TRBD1. V gave up 4 bases and J gave up 0 bases; unmatched junction bases: 4. Germline V gene sequence: CDR1 SGDLS, CDR2 YYNGEE. CDR3 size: 15 residues. The CDR3 loop reads CASSPWDRGSYEQYF. The CDR3 DNA reads as TGTGCCAGCAGCCCTTGGGACAGGGGCTCCTACGAGCAGTACTTC.